This T cell receptor beta chain is drawn from a study of T cells after yellow fever vaccination. TCRdb redid the calling of the 5' RACE reads with MiXCR, one entry per CDR3 protein. This table holds 450,000 to 550,000 distinct CDR3 sequences, about a fifth found once. The germline V gene encodes CDR1 SGHKS and CDR2 YYEKEE (reference sequence). The length of the CDR3 is 15 residues. J gave up 0 bases and V 4 bases, and 4 bases lay outside the gene matches. The V and J genes are TRBV5-5 and TRBJ1-5; TRBD1 matches 7 bases. This sample comprised PBMCs, obtained roughly 20 days after the first yellow fever vaccination. This receptor was identified in a man aged 18 to 29 who received the YFV17D yellow fever vaccine. CDR3 region: CASSRQGDSNQPQHF. The CDR3 DNA sequence: TGTGCCAGCAGCAGACAGGGAGATAGCAATCAGCCCCAGCATTTT.